The 14 T cell receptor beta chains in this list originate from one sample, sequenced in a study of vaccination effects on CD4 cells after COVID-19. Assay used: immunoSEQ multiplex PCR; TCRdb lists only in-frame clones, some missing. The table shows around 30,000 clones, with 70% occurring only once. Following culture for approximately ten days, CD4+ T cells were isolated. These TCRs' antigens remain unknown. Sequencing was performed on CD4+ T cells from PBMCs cultured without peptide, taken before COVID-19 vaccination. These TCRs come from a human donor who received a COVID-19 vaccine.

The chain has TRBV10-3 and TRBJ2-3, with D tentatively TRBD2 (6 bases). V was trimmed by 6 bases and J by 2 bases, leaving 12 bases between them. Germline CDR1 is ENHRY and CDR2 is SYGVKD. The length of the CDR3 is 14 residues. As DNA, the CDR3 is TGTGCCATCAGGCGGGGAGTAGACACAGATACGCAGTATTTT. Protein: CAIRRGVDTDTQYF.

This rearrangement joins TRBV19 to TRBJ1-2, with 8 bases fitting TRBD1. The CDR3 contains 17 residues. V shed 4 bases and J 0 bases; nucleotides not matched to a gene: 10. The germline CDR1 and CDR2 sequences are LNHDA and SQIVND (reference sequence). DNA for the CDR3: TGTGCCAGTAGTACAGGGGCAGGGGGCGAAGCTAACTATGGCTACACCTTC. It specifies CASSTGAGGEANYGYTF.

This clone has more than one count but fewer than ten. The rearrangement uses TRBV7-9 and TRBJ2-2; TRBD1 might be the D (5 bases). This CDR3 spans 15 amino acids. Trimming cost V 3 bases and J 6 bases, with 14 bases left between them. Germline-derived CDR1 and CDR2 are SEHNR and FQNEAQ (reference sequence). DNA for the CDR3: TGTGCCAGCAGCTTGCGGCAGGGAATTTCCGGGGAGCTGTTTTTT. Amino acids: CASSLRQGISGELFF.

V and J are TRBV6-5 and TRBJ2-7; maybe TRBD2 (6 bases). Between the trimmed V and J ends, which lost 6 bases and 3 bases, there was a span of 15 bases. Germline values: CDR1 MNHEY, CDR2 SVGAGI. The CDR3 is 14 amino acids. In DNA, the CDR3 is TGTGCCAGCAGACCCATAGCGGAGTACTACGAGCAGTACTTC. This codes for CASRPIAEYYEQYF.

The chain links TRBV10-3 to TRBJ2-3; either TRBD1 or TRBD2 may supply D (6 bases each). The CDR3 sequence is 14 residues long. Germline CDR1 and CDR2: ENHRY and SYGVKD. Trimming left V 8 bases short and J 4 bases short, with 16 bases between. The CDR3 nucleotides read TGTGCCATCGCTTTAGGGGGGAACGCAGATACGCAGTATTTT. Its translation: CAIALGGNADTQYF.

The CDR3 loop is CSVGWGANTGELFF. DNA of the CDR3: TGCAGCGTTGGTTGGGGGGCGAACACCGGGGAGCTGTTTTTT. The chain uses TRBV29-1 and TRBJ2-2; TRBD2 might be the D (6 bases). The CDR3 loop spans 14 amino acids. Germline V lookup: CDR1 SQVTM, CDR2 ANQGSEA. With 4 bases removed from V and 0 bases from J, the gap between germline ends came to 9 bases.

The chain links TRBV27 to TRBJ1-1; 8 bases match TRBD1. Germline CDR1 MNHEY, CDR2 SMNVEV (reference sequence). Germline trimming cut 3 bases from V and 7 bases from J; bases unmatched to any gene: 10. CDR3 size: 15 residues. The CDR3 is CASSLSGGGRIEAFF. Written as DNA, the CDR3 is TGTGCCAGCAGTTTGTCAGGGGGCGGGCGTATTGAAGCTTTCTTT.

The V gene is TRBV27, the J gene TRBJ2-2, with 7 bases fitting TRBD1. After removal of 5 bases from V and 3 bases from J, the junction contained 15 bases not matched to a gene. This CDR3 is 18 amino acids long. Germline CDR1 and CDR2: MNHEY and SMNVEV (reference sequence). DNA for the CDR3: TGTGCCAGCAGTATAACCCGGGACAGCGTTTTTTACACCGGGGAGCTGTTTTTT. Its translation: CASSITRDSVFYTGELFF.

The chain couples TRBV3-1 (or the pseudogene TRBV3-2) to TRBJ2-1; 12 bases fit TRBD2. Per the germline V gene, CDR1 is LGHDT and CDR2 is YNNKEL (reference sequence). The CDR3 is 20 residues long. The V gene end was trimmed by 4 bases and the J gene end by 0 bases; junction bases not matched to a gene: 13. This CDR3 reads CASSPMIGLAGRSSYNEQFF. The CDR3 region has the DNA TGTGCCAGCAGCCCCATGATCGGACTAGCGGGACGGAGCTCCTACAATGAGCAGTTCTTC.

The chain uses TRBV6-6 and TRBJ1-3; D is uncertain. In germline, CDR1 is MNHNY, CDR2 SVGAGI (reference sequence). Trimming removed 2 bases from V and 1 base from J, with 6 bases in between. The length of the CDR3 is 14 residues. In DNA form, the CDR3 reads TGTGCCAGCAGTTACATGTCGTCTGGAAACACCATATATTTT. Protein product: CASSYMSSGNTIYF.

The chain is built from TRBV20-1 and TRBJ1-6; D is ambiguous. This CDR3 is 15 amino acids long. V lost 3 bases to trimming and J lost 0 bases, with 9 bases between them. Germline CDR1 DFQATT, CDR2 SNEGSKA (reference sequence). Written as DNA, the CDR3 is TGCAGTGCTAGTTCCCGCCACTCCTATAATTCACCCCTCCACTTT. As protein: CSASSRHSYNSPLHF.

The V call is TRBV19, the J call TRBJ1-2; D is perhaps TRBD1 (6 bases). V dropped 8 bases and J dropped 2 bases, with 9 bases sitting between them. Germline V gene lookup returns CDR1 LNHDA and CDR2 SQIVND (reference sequence). CDR3 length equals 12 residues. The CDR3 DNA sequence: TGTGCCAGTGACGACAGGAACTATGGCTACACCTTC. As protein: CASDDRNYGYTF. The full variable domain, with the rest looked up from reference TRBV19 and TRBJ1-2, is DGGITQSPKYLFRKEGQNVTLSCEQNLNHDAMYWYRQDPGQGLRLIYYSQIVNDFQKGDIAEGYSVSREKKESFPLTVTSAQKNPTAFYLCASDDRNYGYTFGSGTRLTVV.

The rearrangement uses TRBV29-1 and TRBJ2-1, with TRBD2 matching over 14 bases. The CDR3 is 19 amino acids. The germline V gene encodes CDR1 SQVTM and CDR2 ANQGSEA. The trim removed 4 bases at V and 3 bases at J, leaving 14 bases unmatched. The CDR3 region is CSVGLRGLAGGKIYNEQFF. The CDR3, as DNA: TGCAGCGTTGGCCTCAGAGGACTAGCGGGGGGCAAGATCTACAATGAGCAGTTCTTC.

This clone was picked up a small number of times. The V gene is TRBV6-6, the J gene TRBJ1-2; no definite D call. The CDR3 is 14 amino acids. The V and J ends lost 0 bases and 7 bases respectively, with 12 bases between them. Germline V gene lookup returns CDR1 MNHNY and CDR2 SVGAGI (reference sequence). The CDR3 is CASSYSSSDRGYTF. CDR3 in DNA: TGTGCCAGCAGTTACTCGAGTTCTGATCGTGGCTACACCTTC.